These T cell receptor beta chains were read from a single sample in a study of beta chain features in type 1 diabetes. TCRdb keeps only in-frame clones here, not all; method: immunoSEQ multiplex PCR. The sample carries about 650,000 clones, over 10% recorded once. The sequenced sample consisted of naive CD4+ T cells from blood. The receptor set was obtained from a man aged 25-45 years with type 1 diabetes. CDR3s include the opening cysteine and the closing phenylalanine or tryptophan. The D gene is left open where the match is weak. Clone size, where shown, is once, few, many, or a class for clones that have expanded.

TRBV13	NA	TRBJ1-5	NA	TGTGCCAGCAGCTTGAAGGGGTATAGCAATCAGCCCCAGCATTTT	CASSLKGYSNQPQHF
TRBV9	TRBD2	TRBJ2-1	few	TGTGCCAGCACCAAGGAGTCCAGCGGGGGGTTCCCAGTCTTC	CASTKESSGGFPVF
TRBV9	NA	TRBJ1-6	NA	TGTGCCAGCAGCGACCCGGGAGGTCCCCTGAATAATTCACCCCTCCACTTT	CASSDPGGPLNNSPLHF
TRBV9	NA	TRBJ1-1	NA	TGTGCCAGCAGCGTGATACCCCCGGGGGCAGGCACTGAAGCTTTCTTT	CASSVIPPGAGTEAFF
TRBV4-3	NA	TRBJ1-2	few	TGCGCCAGCAGCCAAGATCTGACAGTTAACTATGGCTACACCTTC	CASSQDLTVNYGYTF
TRBV9	TRBD2	TRBJ2-3	NA	TGTGCCAGCAGTCTTGGACTAGCGGGAGATCTCACAGATACGCAGTATTTT	CASSLGLAGDLTDTQYF
TRBV2	TRBD1	TRBJ1-6	NA	TGTGCCAGCAGCCGGACAGGGGAAAATTCACCCCTCCACTTT	CASSRTGENSPLHF
TRBV27	TRBD2	TRBJ2-5	NA	TGTGCCAGCAATCATAGCAGTGGCGGGGGGCAAATCAGAGAGACCCAGTACTTC	CASNHSSGGGQIRETQYF
TRBV7-9	TRBD1	TRBJ1-2	NA	TGTGCCAGCAGCTTAGCGCTCGGCACAGGGGGAAATAACTATGGCTACACCTTC	CASSLALGTGGNNYGYTF
TRBV29-1	NA	TRBJ1-6	NA	TGCAGCGTACGGGACACGGCGATGGCACCCCTCCACTTT	CSVRDTAMAPLHF
TRBV12-5	NA	TRBJ1-4	NA	TGTGCTAGTAGGACCGGGGACCGGACGAATGAAAAACTGTTTTTT	CASRTGDRTNEKLFF
TRBV6-6	NA	TRBJ2-4	few	TGTGCCAGCAGTTACCAGTCTGGAGGTGGCATTCAGTACTTC	CASSYQSGGGIQYF
TRBV27	NA	TRBJ2-3	few	TGTGCCAGCAGTCCCCTTATCGGTCGGAAGGGAGATACGCAGTATTTT	CASSPLIGRKGDTQYF
TRBV7-2	NA	TRBJ2-6	few	TGTGCCAGCAGCTTATGGCTGGCTGGGGCCAACGTCCTGACTTTC	CASSLWLAGANVLTF
TRBV14	NA	TRBJ1-3	NA	TGTGCCAGCAGCCAAACGGCTGGAAACACCATATATTTT	CASSQTAGNTIYF
TRBV29-1	NA	TRBJ1-1	NA	TGCAGCGTAGAGGGACTTACAATGAACACTGAAGCTTTCTTT	CSVEGLTMNTEAFF
TRBV7-9	NA	TRBJ2-3	NA	TGTGCCAGCAGCTTTTTTCGGGGGACAGATACGCAGTATTTT	CASSFFRGTDTQYF
TRBV29-1	NA	TRBJ1-2	NA	TGCAGCGTTGAAGATCAATCGGACTATGGCTACACCTTC	CSVEDQSDYGYTF
TRBV5-1	NA	TRBJ1-1	NA	TGCGCCAGCAGCTTGTGGGAAGAGACTGAAGCTTTCTTT	CASSLWEETEAFF
TRBV5-1	TRBD2	TRBJ2-1	few	TGCGCCAGCAGCCTTAATAGCGGGATCTACAATGAGCAGTTCTTC	CASSLNSGIYNEQFF
TRBV6-5	NA	TRBJ2-4	few	TGTGCCAGCATGGGAGACAGCAAAAACATTCAGTACTTC	CASMGDSKNIQYF
TRBV7-2	TRBD2	TRBJ2-7	few	TGTGCCAGCAGGCAAGCGGGGGGTCACGAGCAGTACTTC	CASRQAGGHEQYF
TRBV29-1	NA	TRBJ2-7	few	TGCAGCGTTGGGACGGCCCTTCACTCCTACGAGCAGTACTTC	CSVGTALHSYEQYF
TRBV23-1	TRBD1	TRBJ1-3	few	TGCGCCAGCAGTCCTCGGGACAGGCCACGAAACACCATATATTTT	CASSPRDRPRNTIYF
TRBV7-9	NA	TRBJ2-6	NA	TGTGCCAGCAGCTTAGCCAGAAGCTCTGGGGCCAACGTCCTGACTTTC	CASSLARSSGANVLTF
TRBV10-2	NA	TRBJ2-5	few	TGCGCCTCTGGCGCCGAACAAGAGACCCAGTACTTC	CASGAEQETQYF
TRBV30	NA	TRBJ1-5	few	TGTGCCTGGAGTGTAGGTTCGGGGGTTAATCAGCCCCAGCATTTT	CAWSVGSGVNQPQHF
TRBV7-8	NA	TRBJ1-3	NA	TGTGCCAGCAGGGTTGAAGCATCTGGAAACACCATATATTTT	CASRVEASGNTIYF
TRBV19	NA	TRBJ2-1	few	TGTGCCAGTAGGCCTGGGGGGTTCTCCCTCGGATATTCCTACAATGAGCAGTTCTTC	CASRPGGFSLGYSYNEQFF
TRBV4-3	NA	TRBJ2-3	few	TGCGCCAGCAGCCAAGTGGGAAGTCCTGGCACAGATACGCAGTATTTT	CASSQVGSPGTDTQYF
TRBV9	NA	TRBJ2-7	few	TGTGCCAGCAGCGTAGTAGTACTAGTCGATTGGAAACATTCCCAAGTCGGGAAGTACTTC	CASSVVVLVDWKHSQVGKYF
TRBV4-3	TRBD1	TRBJ1-2	NA	TGCGCCAGCAGCCAGGCCCTGGGGCAGGGGGCGATCGGTGGCTACACCTTC	CASSQALGQGAIGGYTF
TRBV29-1	NA	TRBJ1-2	NA	TGCAGCGTTGACTTTCCAGATTACACCTTC	CSVDFPDYTF
TRBV5-1	TRBD2	TRBJ2-1	few	TGCGCCAGCAGCTCCGGGACTACTCACTTTAATGAGCAGTTCTTC	CASSSGTTHFNEQFF
TRBV5-6	TRBD1	TRBJ2-5	NA	TGTGCCAGCAGCTTATTGCAGGGGGAGTGGGAGACCCAGTACTTC	CASSLLQGEWETQYF
TRBV4-3	NA	TRBJ1-1	few	TGCGCCAGCAGCCAAGATTGGGCTTCCGCGGAACGGTCTTGGGAAGCTTTCTTT	CASSQDWASAERSWEAFF
TRBV6-5	NA	TRBJ1-4	few	TGTGCCAGCAGTTACTCTGGGACAACTAATGAAAAACTGTTTTTT	CASSYSGTTNEKLFF
TRBV7-2	NA	TRBJ2-1	few	TGTGCCAGCAGCTTAGTACCGAGCAGTCAAGGGTACAATGAGCAGTTCTTC	CASSLVPSSQGYNEQFF
TRBV30	NA	TRBJ1-6	NA	TGTGCCTGGAGTGTCGGCAGGTATAATTCACCCCTCCACTTT	CAWSVGRYNSPLHF
TRBV10-3	TRBD1	TRBJ2-7	NA	TGTGCCATCAGTGGGAGCCGGGACAGCGCCTACGAGCAGTACTTC	CAISGSRDSAYEQYF
TRBV30	NA	TRBJ1-6	few	TGTGCCTGGAGTGTGAGTGGTGGGGTTTGGAATTCACCCCTCCACTTT	CAWSVSGGVWNSPLHF